Each of the 27 T cell receptor beta chains below was sequenced from the same sample in a study of T cells in Graves' hyperthyroidism and ophthalmopathy. Using RNA transcripts as the source, TCR beta CDR3 regions were amplified. First-round RT-PCR targeting the TCR CDR3 was performed with the HTBI primer set. TCRdb analysed the multiplex PCR reads with MiXCR anew, one entry per CDR3 protein. The repertoire consists of hundreds of thousands of distinct CDR3 sequences, with 35% occurring once and the leading ten covering less than 40%. The specimen was blood. All receptors derive from a woman aged 40 to 50 with Graves' hyperthyroidism.

At least ten counts were recorded for this clonotype. The chain has TRBV19 and TRBJ2-7, with 10 bases aligning to TRBD1. Trimming cost V 9 bases and J 5 bases; bases outside gene matches: 13. The germline CDR1 and CDR2 sequences are LNHDA and SQIVND (reference sequence). The CDR3 consists of 15 residues. The CDR3 region has the DNA TGTGCCAGCTCTGACCCCGGGACAGGGGACGACGAGCAGTACTTC. It is translated as CASSDPGTGDDEQYF. The variable domain in full, with the rest retrieved from reference TRBV19 and TRBJ2-7, is DGGITQSPKYLFRKEGQNVTLSCEQNLNHDAMYWYRQDPGQGLRLIYYSQIVNDFQKGDIAEGYSVSREKKESFPLTVTSAQKNPTAFYLCASSDPGTGDDEQYFGPGTRLTVT.

V is TRBV6-5 and J is TRBJ1-1; D uncertain. Germline-derived CDR1 and CDR2 are MNHEY and SVGAGI. With 8 bases removed from V and 10 bases from J, the gap between germline ends came to 20 bases. The CDR3 has 13 amino acids. CDR3 loop: CASGVQIQDLAFF. The CDR3 DNA sequence: TGTGCCAGCGGGGTACAGATTCAGGATTTAGCTTTCTTT.

This clonotype was observed a few times. The chain joins TRBV6-5 to TRBJ1-5, with 8 bases fitting TRBD1. V shed 6 bases and J 1 base; nucleotides not matched to a gene: 8. The CDR3 has 16 amino acids. Germline CDR1 is MNHEY and CDR2 is SVGAGI. The CDR3 bases are TGTGCCAGCAGGGACACAGGGGGACCGAGCAATCAGCCCCAGCATTTT. Protein product: CASRDTGGPSNQPQHF.

Many counts were recorded for this clonotype. The chain uses TRBV2 and TRBJ2-2, with 9 bases fitting TRBD1. Trimming cost V 6 bases and J 5 bases; bases outside gene matches: 4. The CDR3 runs 14 residues. Germline V CDR1 and CDR2: SNHLY, FYNNEI. The CDR3 reads CASSRDRVTGELFF. The CDR3 DNA reads as TGTGCCAGCAGCCGGGACAGGGTGACCGGGGAGCTGTTTTTT.

As for this clonotype: A read error may explain this, as a much larger clone is one base away. The chain has TRBV10-3 and TRBJ1-5; D possibly corresponds to TRBD1 (6 bases). This CDR3 comprises 14 residues. The V end was cut by 6 bases, the J end by 4 bases, with 13 bases between. Germline-derived CDR1 and CDR2 are ENHRY and SYGVKD. The CDR3 DNA is TGTGCCATCAGACTACAGGGAGGGAATCAGCCCCAGCATTTT. Its translation: CAIRLQGGNQPQHF.

The chain joins TRBV5-1 to TRBJ2-7; D is uncertain. Germline lookup yields CDR1 SGHRS and CDR2 YFSETQ. V gave up 4 bases and J gave up 0 bases, with 14 bases separating them. This CDR3 spans 15 amino acids. This CDR3 is CASSRGSVSSYEQYF. The DNA of the CDR3 is TGCGCCAGCAGCCGCGGCAGCGTCAGCTCCTACGAGCAGTACTTC.

The rearrangement joins TRBV5-6 to TRBJ1-5; D is unclear. V lost 0 bases to trimming and J lost 1 base, with 8 bases between them. Per germline, CDR1 SGHDT and CDR2 YYEEEE. The CDR3 is 15 residues long. Written as DNA, the CDR3 is TGTGCCAGCAGCTTGGGGATGGAGAGCAATCAGCCCCAGCATTTT. It encodes CASSLGMESNQPQHF.

The table lists this clonotype with many counts. This sequence joins TRBV14 and TRBJ1-6; D gene unclear. This CDR3 contains 12 residues. V was clipped by 0 bases and J by 9 bases, with 3 bases between them. Germline CDR1 is SGHDN and CDR2 is FVKESK. CDR3 nucleotide sequence: TGTGCCAGCAGCCAAGAGGGTTCACCCCTCCACTTT. Residues: CASSQEGSPLHF.

This clonotype has only a few counts. The V gene is TRBV6-5, the J gene TRBJ1-1; D gene ambiguous. The CDR3 runs 13 residues. Germline lookup yields CDR1 MNHEY and CDR2 SVGAGI. V was shortened by 5 bases and J by 8 bases, with 15 bases between the two germline ends. Written as DNA, the CDR3 is TGTGCCAGCAGTGAAGTCGTCCGGGGAGAAGCTTTCTTT. This translates into CASSEVVRGEAFF.

The chain combines TRBV9 with TRBJ2-7; 11 bases are shared with TRBD2. The CDR3 is 14 amino acids. The germline gives CDR1 SGDLS, CDR2 YYNGEE. With 5 bases clipped from V and 4 bases from J, the junction kept 5 bases outside the gene matches. CDR3 bases: TGTGCCAGCAGGTCGACTAGCGGGACTTACGAGCAGTACTTC. This codes for CASRSTSGTYEQYF.

The V and J genes are TRBV6-2 or TRBV6-3 and TRBJ1-1, with D unresolved. CDR3 length equals 11 residues. With 3 bases removed from V and 6 bases from J, the gap between germline ends came to 5 bases. The V gene's germline CDR1 is MNHEY and CDR2 SVGEGT. The CDR3 region has the DNA TGTGCCAGCAGTTATTATGCTGAAGCTTTCTTT. It codes for CASSYYAEAFF.

This clonotype was seen at least ten times. The rearrangement joins TRBV5-8 to TRBJ1-2, with 7 positions matching TRBD1. Per germline, CDR1 SGHTS and CDR2 YDEGEE. The CDR3 contains 14 residues. The ends lost 4 bases at V and 3 bases at J; junction bases unmatched: 6. The CDR3 spells CASSPDRVYYGYTF. Here the CDR3 DNA reads TGTGCCAGCAGCCCCGACAGGGTGTACTATGGCTACACCTTC.

This rearrangement joins TRBV9 to TRBJ2-2, with 8 nucleotides matching TRBD2. Trimming took 0 bases from V and 3 from J; bases not matched to a gene: 7. CDR3 size: 17 residues. Germline V gene lookup returns CDR1 SGDLS and CDR2 YYNGEE. The chain's CDR3 is CASSVVAGYRYTGELFF. CDR3 nucleotide sequence: TGTGCCAGCAGCGTAGTAGCGGGGTATCGTTACACCGGGGAGCTGTTTTTT.

The rearrangement uses TRBV25-1 and TRBJ1-4; D call uncertain. V was clipped by 6 bases and J by 8 bases, with 16 bases between them. Germline assignment: CDR1 MGHDK and CDR2 SYGVNS. This CDR3 contains 14 residues. This CDR3 is CASSPTSLGEKLFF. The CDR3 nucleotides are TGTGCCAGCAGCCCCACTTCTCTCGGGGAAAAACTGTTTTTT.

On this clonotype itself: At one boundary the junction diverges from the germline segment, which might be a read error. V is TRBV5-1 and J is TRBJ1-2, with 7 bases lining up with TRBD1. CDR1 and CDR2 (germline): SGHRS, YFSETQ. The CDR3 loop spans 15 amino acids. This CDR3 reads CASSLAPGGNYGCTF. CDR3 nucleotides: TGCGCCAGCAGCTTAGCCCCAGGGGGGAACTATGGCTGCACCTTC.

The gene calls are TRBV2 and TRBJ1-4, with 8 bases aligning to TRBD1. The J segment lost 6 bases and the V segment lost 1 base, leaving 7 bases of the junction unmatched. The CDR3 runs 16 residues. Germline-derived CDR1 and CDR2 are SNHLY and FYNNEI. As DNA, the CDR3 is TGTGCCAGCAGTGAAGGCATGACAGGGGCGGATGAAAAACTGTTTTTT. It yields the protein CASSEGMTGADEKLFF.

This clonotype was recorded many times. This chain uses TRBV7-2 with TRBJ2-2, with D unresolved. V was pared by 3 bases and J by 3 bases, with 8 bases between. This CDR3 has 14 residues. Germline CDR1 reads SGHTA; CDR2 reads FQGNSA. The CDR3 nucleotides are TGTGCCAGCAGCTTGGCACTTCACACCGGGGAGCTGTTTTTT. Translating it yields CASSLALHTGELFF.

The table lists this clonotype with many counts. The chain combines TRBV2 with TRBJ1-1, with D possibly TRBD1 on 6 matching bases. Germline V gene data show CDR1 as SNHLY and CDR2 as FYNNEI. The CDR3 sequence is 11 residues long. V shed 7 bases and J shed 6 bases, with 9 bases lying between them. CDR3 loop: CASKRGAEAFF. The CDR3 nucleotides are TGTGCCAGCAAGAGGGGGGCTGAAGCTTTCTTT. Combining the CDR3 with reference TRBV2 and TRBJ1-1 gives the whole variable domain EPEVTQTPSHQVTQMGQEVILRCVPISNHLYFYWYRQILGQKVEFLVSFYNNEISEKSEIFDDQFSVERPDGSNFTLKIRSTKLEDSAMYFCASKRGAEAFFGQGTRLTVV.

The rearrangement links TRBV4-1 to TRBJ2-7; D is ambiguous. The germline V gene has CDR1 MGHRA and CDR2 YSYEKL. CDR3 size: 14 residues. The V gene lost 3 bases and the J gene lost 4 bases, with 13 bases spanning the gap. CDR3 coding DNA: TGCGCCAGCAGCCATGGAAGGTCCGGGTACGAGCAGTACTTC. Its protein product is CASSHGRSGYEQYF.

This sequence joins TRBV4-3 and TRBJ2-7; the match to TRBD2 covers 8 bases. CDR3 size: 14 residues. Germline CDR1 LGHNA, CDR2 YSLEER. J gave up 6 bases and V 0 bases, and 4 bases lay outside the gene matches. The CDR3 bases are TGCGCCAGCAGCCAAGATAGCGGGGCCTGCGAGCAGTACTTC. Translated: CASSQDSGACEQYF.

This rearrangement joins TRBV7-9 to TRBJ1-1, with 8 positions matching TRBD1. J was trimmed by 1 base and V by 5 bases; bases with no gene match: 21. Germline assignment: CDR1 SEHNR and CDR2 FQNEAQ (reference sequence). CDR3 size: 20 residues. The CDR3, as DNA: TGTGCCAGCAGCCGCGCAGCCCCGGACAGGGAACGCCGGCGGAACACTGAAGCTTTCTTT. The encoded protein is CASSRAAPDRERRRNTEAFF. The entire variable domain, with the rest obtained from reference TRBV7-9 and TRBJ1-1, is as follows: DTGVSQNPRHKITKRGQNVTFRCDPISEHNRLYWYRQTLGQGPEFLTYFQNEAQLEKSRLLSDRFSAERPKGSFSTLEIQRTEQGDSAMYLCASSRAAPDRERRRNTEAFFGQGTRLTVV.

This clonotype was detected ten times or more. This chain links TRBV7-6 with TRBJ2-7; 8 positions agree with TRBD2. Losses at the gene ends were 5 bases for V and 6 bases for J; bases not matched to a gene: 12. The CDR3 spans 15 residues. The germline CDR1 and CDR2 sequences are SGHVS and FNYEAQ. In nucleotides, the CDR3 is TGTGCCAGCAGCGCCGCCGGAGGGACTAGGCTCGAGCAGTACTTC. Translating it yields CASSAAGGTRLEQYF.

This chain connects TRBV11-2 to TRBJ2-5, with 7 bases identical to TRBD1. Germline V gene data show CDR1 as SGHAT and CDR2 as FQNNGV. J was trimmed by 4 bases and V by 4 bases; bases with no gene match: 6. This CDR3 spans 14 amino acids. The CDR3 nucleotides are TGTGCCAGCAGCTGGGACAGTATCGCAGAGACCCAGTACTTC. Translating it yields CASSWDSIAETQYF.

This clonotype was recorded a few times. This rearrangement joins TRBV7-6 to TRBJ1-4, with D unresolved. V lost 5 bases and J lost 0, with 10 bases in between. This CDR3 is built from 15 residues. Germline V gives CDR1 SGHVS, CDR2 FNYEAQ. The CDR3 sequence: CASSRALATNEKLFF. The CDR3 DNA reads TGTGCCAGCAGCAGGGCCCTTGCAACTAATGAAAAACTGTTTTTT.

A single count supports this clonotype. A much larger clone lies one base from this, so it may be a read error. The chain carries TRBV6-1 and TRBJ2-2; 7 bases map to TRBD1. Germline CDR1 is MNHNS and CDR2 is SASEGT. CDR3 length: 14 amino acids. CDR3 sequence: CASRATGYSGEPFF. In nucleotides, the CDR3 is TGTGCCAGCCGCGCGACAGGGTATTCCGGGGAGCCGTTTTTT.

The chain combines TRBV10-3 with TRBJ2-7, with TRBD2 identical over 13 bases. The tail of the sequence fits TRBJ2-5 better, so the J call may be wrong. The CDR3 length is 16 residues. Germline V gene sequence: CDR1 ENHRY, CDR2 SYGVKD. The CDR3 sequence is CAISERTSGSGETQYF. CDR3 DNA sequence: TGTGCCATCAGTGAACGGACTAGCGGGAGTGGCGAGACCCAGTACTTC.

This clonotype came up once. The V call is TRBV7-9, the J call TRBJ1-2, with a weak D call TRBD1 (5 bases). Deletions cut 5 bases from V and 5 bases from J, with 21 bases between. There are 16 residues in the CDR3. CDR1 SEHNR and CDR2 FQNEAQ come from the germline V gene (reference sequence). The CDR3 nucleotides read TGTGCCAGCAGCCCTCGGGGGGGGACCTCAGGGTATGGCTACACCTTC. This encodes CASSPRGGTSGYGYTF.